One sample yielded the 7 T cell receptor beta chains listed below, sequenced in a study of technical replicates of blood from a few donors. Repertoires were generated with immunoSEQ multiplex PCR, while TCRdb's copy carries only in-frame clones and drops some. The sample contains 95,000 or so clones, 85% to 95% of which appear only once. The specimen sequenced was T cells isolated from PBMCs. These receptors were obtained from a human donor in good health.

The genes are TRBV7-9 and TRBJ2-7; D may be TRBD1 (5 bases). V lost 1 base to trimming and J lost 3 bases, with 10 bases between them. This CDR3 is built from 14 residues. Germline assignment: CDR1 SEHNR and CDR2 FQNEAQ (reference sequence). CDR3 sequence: CASSLEQDLYEQYF. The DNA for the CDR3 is TGTGCCAGCAGCTTAGAACAGGACCTCTACGAGCAGTACTTC.

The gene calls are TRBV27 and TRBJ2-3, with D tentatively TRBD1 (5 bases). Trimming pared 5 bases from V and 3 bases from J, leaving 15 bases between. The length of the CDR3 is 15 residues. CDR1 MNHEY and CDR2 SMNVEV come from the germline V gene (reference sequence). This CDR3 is CASSPLPAGTDTQYF. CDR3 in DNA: TGTGCCAGCAGTCCCCTCCCCGCAGGGACAGATACGCAGTATTTT.

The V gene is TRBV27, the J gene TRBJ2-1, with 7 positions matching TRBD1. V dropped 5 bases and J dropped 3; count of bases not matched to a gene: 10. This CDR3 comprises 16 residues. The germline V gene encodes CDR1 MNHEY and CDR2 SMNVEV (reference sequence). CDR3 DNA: TGTGCCAGCAGTCTATACCGGGACAGTCGCTACAATGAGCAGTTCTTC. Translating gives CASSLYRDSRYNEQFF.

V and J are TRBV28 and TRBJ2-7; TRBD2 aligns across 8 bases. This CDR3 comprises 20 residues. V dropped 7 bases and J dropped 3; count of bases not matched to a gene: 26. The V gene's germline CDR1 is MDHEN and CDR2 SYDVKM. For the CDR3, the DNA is TGTGCCAGCAAGGACCATTATCTCTTTGCGGGAGGCCCAGAAGGCTACGAGCAGTACTTC. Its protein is CASKDHYLFAGGPEGYEQYF. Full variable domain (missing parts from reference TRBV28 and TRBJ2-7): DVKVTQSSRYLVKRTGEKVFLECVQDMDHENMFWYRQDPGLGLRLIYFSYDVKMKEKGDIPEGYSVSREKKERFSLILESASTNQTSMYLCASKDHYLFAGGPEGYEQYFGPGTRLTVT.

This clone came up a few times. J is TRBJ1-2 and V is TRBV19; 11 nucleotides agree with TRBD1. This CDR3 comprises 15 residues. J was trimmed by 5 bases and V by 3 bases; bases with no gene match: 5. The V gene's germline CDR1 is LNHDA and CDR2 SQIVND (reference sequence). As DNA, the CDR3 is TGTGCCAGTAGTATCCGGACAGGGGGCTGGTATGGCTACACCTTC. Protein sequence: CASSIRTGGWYGYTF.

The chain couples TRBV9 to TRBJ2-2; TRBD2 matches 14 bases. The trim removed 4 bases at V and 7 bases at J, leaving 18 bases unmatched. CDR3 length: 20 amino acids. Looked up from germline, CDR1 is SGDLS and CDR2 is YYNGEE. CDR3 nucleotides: TGTGCCAGCAGCCCAACCTCAGGGAGGACTAGCGGGAGGTTGAGCGGGGAGCTGTTTTTT. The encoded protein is CASSPTSGRTSGRLSGELFF.

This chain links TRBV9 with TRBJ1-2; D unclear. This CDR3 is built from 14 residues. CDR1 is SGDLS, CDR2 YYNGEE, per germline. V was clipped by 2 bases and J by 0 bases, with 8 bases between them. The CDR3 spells CASSVQRANYGYTF. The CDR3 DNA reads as TGTGCCAGCAGCGTCCAACGGGCTAACTATGGCTACACCTTC.